The present TCR beta chain was sequenced within a study of control samples from healthy donors and cancer patients. Trimming removed 4 bases at V and 6 bases at J, with 19 bases between. This CDR3 contains 16 residues. Per the germline V gene, CDR1 is SGHAT and CDR2 is FQNNGV. The protocol was immunoSEQ multiplex PCR, while the TCRdb copy is restricted to in-frame clones and leaves out a portion. The sample shows about 220,000 clones, just under 95% of them seen only once. The chain employs TRBV11-2 and TRBJ2-1; perhaps TRBD2 as D (6 bases). This clonotype originated in a man aged 45-65 years in good health. Sequencing input: blood. For the CDR3, the DNA is TGTGCCAGCAGCTCCGGGACTTCTCCGGGCCTCAATGAGCAGTTCTTC. This encodes CASSSGTSPGLNEQFF.